These T cell receptor beta chains were read from a single sample in a study of T cells after yellow fever vaccination. TCRdb recomputed calls from the 5' RACE reads with MiXCR, one row per CDR3 protein. This sample yields about 340,000 distinct CDR3 sequences, of which roughly an eighth are seen a single time; around 3% belongs to the top ten. This material consisted of CD4+ T cells sorted from PBMCs, taken 15 days after the yellow fever booster vaccination. The receptors derive from a man aged 18 to 30 who received the YFV17D yellow fever vaccine. The CDR3 runs from the conserved cysteine through the conserved F or W. A D gene is named only where the DNA matches it firmly. Clone size is stated in some rows and not others, as once, few, many or a class when expanded.

TRBJ2-5,few,TRBV7-8,-,CASSLGAGRNPQETQYF,TGTGCCAGCAGCTTAGGGGCGGGACGGAACCCCCAAGAGACCCAGTACTTC
TRBJ2-6,few,TRBV29-1,-,CSVGLAGANVLTF,TGCAGCGTTGGACTCGCTGGGGCCAACGTCCTGACTTTC
TRBJ2-1,few,TRBV7-2,-,CASSYLLAHATYNEQFF,TGTGCCAGCAGCTACCTCCTAGCGCACGCCACCTACAATGAGCAGTTCTTC
TRBJ2-1,few,TRBV27,TRBD1,CASGGTGRYNEQFF,TGTGCCAGCGGGGGGACAGGTCGCTACAATGAGCAGTTCTTC
TRBJ2-1,-,TRBV5-1,TRBD2,CASRTSGGKNEQFF,TGCGCCAGCAGAACCAGCGGGGGGAAGAATGAGCAGTTCTTC
TRBJ2-3,many,TRBV4-2,-,CASSQVGQPLGDTQYF,TGTGCCAGCAGCCAAGTGGGGCAACCCCTGGGAGATACGCAGTATTTT
TRBJ2-2,few,TRBV27,-,CASSLSWGGGELFF,TGTGCCAGCAGTTTATCGTGGGGAGGCGGGGAGCTGTTTTTT
TRBJ2-3,few,TRBV5-6,-,CASSFLAAYTDTQYF,TGTGCCAGCAGCTTTCTGGCGGCGTACACAGATACGCAGTATTTT
TRBJ1-2,few,TRBV25-1,TRBD1,CASSPTTGVRRYGYTF,TGTGCCAGCAGTCCTACAACAGGGGTTCGAAGGTATGGCTACACCTTC
TRBJ1-3,-,TRBV6-1,-,CASSEVFLGAAGNTIYF,TGTGCCAGCAGTGAAGTCTTTTTGGGGGCCGCTGGAAACACCATATATTTT
TRBJ2-7,-,TRBV11-2,-,CASSPNSAGPPIF,TGTGCCAGCAGCCCGAATTCGGCGGGCCCCCCAATCTTC
TRBJ2-3,few,TRBV7-9,-,CASSLARHLRDTQYF,TGTGCCAGCAGCTTAGCCCGACACCTCCGAGATACGCAGTATTTT
TRBJ1-4,few,TRBV29-1,-,CSLSWGEKLFF,TGCAGTCTCTCTTGGGGGGAAAAACTGTTTTTT
TRBJ2-5,few,TRBV12-3/TRBV12-4,-,CASSLVGQGNPGTQYF,TGTGCCAGCAGTTTAGTTGGGCAGGGGAACCCTGGGACCCAGTACTTC
TRBJ1-4,few,TRBV16,-,CASSLSIEKLFF,TGTGCCAGCAGCCTATCTATCGAAAAACTGTTTTTT
TRBJ2-1,-,TRBV6-5,TRBD2,CASSYSRLAGGQEQFF,TGTGCCAGCAGTTACTCGAGACTAGCGGGGGGCCAGGAGCAGTTCTTC
TRBJ1-2,many,TRBV5-1,TRBD1,CASSSGQGDGYTF,TGTGCCAGCAGCTCCGGACAGGGAGATGGCTACACCTTC
TRBJ2-5,many,TRBV7-9,-,CASSQTSGETQYF,TGTGCCAGCAGCCAGACTAGTGGAGAGACCCAGTACTTC
TRBJ2-3,-,TRBV5-4,TRBD2,CASSFLIAGSTDTQYF,TGTGCCAGCAGCTTCTTAATAGCGGGGAGCACAGATACGCAGTATTTT
TRBJ1-3,many,TRBV12-3/TRBV12-4,-,CASRRTRDPGNSFSGNTIYF,TGTGCCAGCAGGCGAACGCGGGATCCAGGGAATAGTTTCTCCGGAAACACCATATATTTT
TRBJ2-3,few,TRBV5-4,TRBD1,CASSLDDRGLYF,TGTGCCAGCAGCTTGGACGACAGGGGGCTATATTTT
TRBJ2-7,-,TRBV7-2,-,CASSSRGRVAYEQYF,TGTGCCAGCAGCTCCAGGGGCAGGGTGGCCTACGAGCAGTACTTC
TRBJ1-2,few,TRBV7-8,-,CASTPRGGSSYGYTF,TGTGCCAGCACCCCGCGGGGAGGGTCATCCTATGGCTACACCTTC
TRBJ2-1,many,TRBV5-1,TRBD1,CASSLRGPGYEQFF,TGCGCCAGCAGCTTAAGGGGGCCGGGGTATGAGCAGTTCTTC
TRBJ1-1,few,TRBV9,TRBD1,CASSAHTGGLVAFF,TGTGCCAGCAGCGCTCACACAGGGGGCCTCGTGGCTTTCTTT
TRBJ1-1,-,TRBV5-1,-,CASSSNAGMNTEAFF,TGCGCCAGCAGCTCCAACGCAGGGATGAACACTGAAGCTTTCTTT
TRBJ2-7,many,TRBV10-1,-,CASRGRSYEQYF,TGCGCCAGCAGAGGCAGATCCTACGAGCAGTACTTC
TRBJ2-5,-,TRBV9,TRBD2,CASSQSGGALQETQYF,TGTGCCAGCAGCCAGAGCGGGGGGGCCCTTCAAGAGACCCAGTACTTC
TRBJ1-2,few,TRBV29-1,TRBD1,CSFALGQGALGKGYTF,TGCAGCTTCGCCCTAGGACAGGGGGCGCTTGGGAAAGGCTACACCTTC
TRBJ2-3,-,TRBV3-1,-,CASSPLERTDTQYF,TGTGCCAGCAGCCCCCTGGAGAGGACAGATACGCAGTATTTT
TRBJ2-1,-,TRBV20-1,TRBD2,CTQTSGGRNEQFF,TGCACTCAGACTAGCGGGGGCCGCAATGAGCAGTTCTTC
TRBJ2-3,-,TRBV5-5,TRBD2,CASSLEFGGNTQYF,TGTGCCAGCAGCTTGGAGTTCGGGGGGAATACGCAGTATTTT
TRBJ2-1,-,TRBV10-1,-,CASSRTVGRGEQFF,TGCGCCAGCTCCAGGACAGTCGGGCGGGGGGAGCAGTTCTTC
TRBJ2-1,few,TRBV12-3/TRBV12-4,TRBD2,CASRLAGLRDEQFF,TGTGCCAGCCGACTAGCGGGACTTAGAGATGAGCAGTTCTTC
TRBJ2-1,few,TRBV6-2/TRBV6-3,TRBD2,CASKLAGTSGLNEQFF,TGTGCCAGCAAATTGGCCGGGACTAGCGGGTTGAATGAGCAGTTCTTC
TRBJ2-7,-,TRBV5-1,TRBD1,CASSGGQAAYEQYF,TGCGCCAGCAGCGGGGGACAGGCCGCCTACGAGCAGTACTTC
TRBJ1-1,few,TRBV20-1,-,CSARKPASRQLNTEAFF,TGCAGTGCTAGAAAGCCCGCATCCAGACAGTTGAACACTGAAGCTTTCTTT
TRBJ1-1,few,TRBV7-9,TRBD1,CASSLDRGLNTEAFF,TGTGCCAGCAGCCTGGACAGGGGGCTGAACACTGAAGCTTTCTTT
TRBJ1-5,-,TRBV12-3/TRBV12-4,-,CASSWGGNQPQHF,TGTGCCAGCAGTTGGGGGGGCAATCAGCCCCAGCATTTT
TRBJ1-5,-,TRBV12-3/TRBV12-4,-,CASSFGVNQPQHF,TGTGCCAGCAGTTTCGGAGTTAATCAGCCCCAGCATTTT
TRBJ1-5,few,TRBV20-1,-,CSARDRVVGGNQPQHF,TGCAGTGCTAGAGACAGAGTAGTAGGGGGCAATCAGCCCCAGCATTTT
TRBJ1-2,-,TRBV6-1,-,CASRPGSGYTF,TGTGCCAGCAGACCGGGGTCTGGCTACACCTTC
TRBJ2-5,-,TRBV13,-,CASSLGGGPTETQYF,TGTGCCAGCAGCTTAGGCGGGGGACCGACGGAGACCCAGTACTTC
TRBJ1-1,many,TRBV12-3/TRBV12-4,TRBD1,CASTQQGGTEAFF,TGTGCCAGCACTCAACAGGGGGGCACTGAAGCTTTCTTT
TRBJ2-4,few,TRBV6-2/TRBV6-3,TRBD1,CASRPPGTVNIQYF,TGTGCCAGCAGACCTCCAGGGACAGTGAACATTCAGTACTTC
TRBJ1-4,-,TRBV7-9,-,CASSLINQGNEKLFF,TGTGCCAGCAGCTTAATCAACCAGGGGAACGAAAAACTGTTTTTT
TRBJ2-3,many,TRBV20-1,-,CSAFRGRGTDTQYF,TGCAGTGCCTTTCGGGGTAGGGGCACAGATACGCAGTATTTT
TRBJ1-1,few,TRBV19,-,CATYRRENTEAFF,TGTGCCACCTACAGGAGGGAGAACACTGAAGCTTTCTTT
TRBJ2-4,-,TRBV20-1,TRBD1,CSARDPVVYHTGTGIVDIQYF,TGCAGTGCTAGAGACCCCGTTGTATACCACACCGGGACAGGGATTGTAGACATTCAGTACTTC
TRBJ1-4,-,TRBV12-3/TRBV12-4,-,CASRWTSNEKLFF,TGTGCCAGCAGGTGGACCTCTAATGAAAAACTGTTTTTT